The entry below gives a single T cell receptor (beta chain) sequence along with its context. Method: immunoSEQ multiplex PCR; TCRdb's copy keeps in-frame clones and lacks some. The sample includes some 110,000 clones, under 95% of them seen just once. This sample was taken from a study of PD-L1 blockade in urothelial cancer. V was shortened by 3 bases and J by 3 bases, with 11 bases between the two germline ends. The CDR3 spans 14 residues. From germline, CDR1 is MNHEY and CDR2 SVGAGI. The time point: peripheral blood 6 weeks after treatment start. The cohort comprised individuals with locally advanced or metastatic urothelial carcinoma.

The rearrangement links TRBV6-5 to TRBJ1-2; D not resolved. This receptor was obtained from a man aged 55 to 69 with urothelial cancer. This sample comprised PBMCs, obtained around atezolizumab (anti-PD-L1) treatment. CDR3 sequence: CASSYLSVDYGYTF. The CDR3 nucleotides are TGTGCCAGCAGTTATCTCTCCGTAGACTATGGCTACACCTTC.